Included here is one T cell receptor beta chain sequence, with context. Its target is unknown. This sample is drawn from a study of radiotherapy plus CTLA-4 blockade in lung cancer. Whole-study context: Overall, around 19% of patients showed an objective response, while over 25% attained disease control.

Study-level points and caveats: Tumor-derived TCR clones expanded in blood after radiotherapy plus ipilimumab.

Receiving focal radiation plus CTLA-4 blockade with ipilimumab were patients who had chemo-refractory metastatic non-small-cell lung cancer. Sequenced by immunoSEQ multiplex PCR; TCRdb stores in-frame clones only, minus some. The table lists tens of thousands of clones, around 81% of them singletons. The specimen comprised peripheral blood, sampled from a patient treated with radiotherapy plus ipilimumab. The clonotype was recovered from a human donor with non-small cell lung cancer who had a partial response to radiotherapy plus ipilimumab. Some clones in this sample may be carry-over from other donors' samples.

In DNA, the CDR3 is TGTGCCAGCAGCTTAGACGTCGAACCCTGGAGATACGAGCAGTACTTC. Protein product: CASSLDVEPWRYEQYF. This chain connects TRBV7-8 to TRBJ2-7; no clear D. The CDR3 is 16 amino acids. Between the trimmed V and J ends, which lost 1 base and 4 bases, there was a span of 17 bases. The germline CDR1 and CDR2 sequences are SGHVS and FQNEAQ.